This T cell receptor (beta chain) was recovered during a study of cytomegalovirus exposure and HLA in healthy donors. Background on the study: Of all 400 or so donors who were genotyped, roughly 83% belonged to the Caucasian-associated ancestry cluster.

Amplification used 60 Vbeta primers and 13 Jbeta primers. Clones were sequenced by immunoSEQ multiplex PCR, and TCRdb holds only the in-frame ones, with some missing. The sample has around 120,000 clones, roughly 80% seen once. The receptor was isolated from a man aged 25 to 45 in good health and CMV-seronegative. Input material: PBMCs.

The CDR3 region has the DNA TGCGCCAGCAGCCGGACTAGCGGGAGCTACGAGCAGTACTTC. Translated, it gives CASSRTSGSYEQYF. The chain uses TRBV4-3 and TRBJ2-7; 13 positions match TRBD2. V lost 4 bases, J lost 3 bases, and 0 bases stayed unmatched. This CDR3 is 14 amino acids long. Germline V CDR1 and CDR2: LGHNA, YSLEER.